This TCR beta chain was sequenced during a study of cytomegalovirus exposure and HLA in healthy donors. Overall study: Drawn from HLA-typed donors, roughly 87 million unique TCRs were held in an early data release.

The PCR contained 60 Vbeta and 13 Jbeta primers. The method was immunoSEQ multiplex PCR; TCRdb's version includes in-frame clones alone and lacks a portion of them. The sample has roughly 130,000 clones, 83% seen once. The CDR3 contains 15 residues. CDR1 is SGHRS and CDR2 is YFSETQ in the germline V gene. V gave up 1 base and J gave up 2 bases, with 12 bases separating them. It was healthy bone marrow donors who served as donors. The receptor's source is a girl aged 2 to 9 in good health and CMV-seronegative. This rearrangement joins TRBV5-1 to TRBJ1-1; possible D gene TRBD1, 6 bases. The specimen sequenced was PBMCs. The CDR3 loop reads CASSLLPGGNTEAFF. The CDR3 nucleotides read TGCGCCAGCAGCTTGTTGCCGGGGGGCAACACTGAAGCTTTCTTT.